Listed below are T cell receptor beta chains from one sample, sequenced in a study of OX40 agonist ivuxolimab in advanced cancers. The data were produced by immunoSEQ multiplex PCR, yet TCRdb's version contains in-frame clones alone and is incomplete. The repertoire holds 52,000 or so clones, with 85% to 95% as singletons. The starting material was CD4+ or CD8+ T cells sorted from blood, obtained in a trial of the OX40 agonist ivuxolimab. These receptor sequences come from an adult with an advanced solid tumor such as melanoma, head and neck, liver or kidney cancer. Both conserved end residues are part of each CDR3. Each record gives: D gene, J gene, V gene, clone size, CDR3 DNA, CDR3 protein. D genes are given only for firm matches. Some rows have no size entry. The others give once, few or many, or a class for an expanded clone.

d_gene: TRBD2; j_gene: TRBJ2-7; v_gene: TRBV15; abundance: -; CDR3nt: TGTGCCACCAGCACTCGGGACTACTCCTACGAGCAGTACTTC; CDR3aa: CATSTRDYSYEQYF
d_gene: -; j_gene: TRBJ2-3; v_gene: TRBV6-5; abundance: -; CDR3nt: TGTGCCAGCAGTTACGATGGGACCCCAGGCCTCCATTTT; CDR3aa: CASSYDGTPGLHF
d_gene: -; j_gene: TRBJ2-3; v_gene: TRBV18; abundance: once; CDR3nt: TGTGCCAGCTCACCACGTATCCCGGGAAGCACAGATACGCAGTATTTT; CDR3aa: CASSPRIPGSTDTQYF
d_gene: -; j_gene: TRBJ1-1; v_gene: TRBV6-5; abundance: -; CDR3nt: TGTGCCAGCAGATGGACGGAATCGGGCACTGAAGCTTTCTTT; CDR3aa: CASRWTESGTEAFF
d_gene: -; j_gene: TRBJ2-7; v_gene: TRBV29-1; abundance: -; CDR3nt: TGCAGCGTACTGGGACGGCTCTACGAGCAGTACTTC; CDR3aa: CSVLGRLYEQYF
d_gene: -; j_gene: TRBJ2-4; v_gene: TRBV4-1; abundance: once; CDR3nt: TGCGCCAGCAGCCCCTTAGGGGGGGTGGGAAACATTCAGTACTTC; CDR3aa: CASSPLGGVGNIQYF
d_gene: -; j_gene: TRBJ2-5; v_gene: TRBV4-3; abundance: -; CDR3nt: TGCGCCAGCAGCCAAGGTCGCCTAGTAAGTATGGAGACCCAGTACTTC; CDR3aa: CASSQGRLVSMETQYF
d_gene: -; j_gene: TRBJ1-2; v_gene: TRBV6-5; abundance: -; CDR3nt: TGTGCCAGCAGTTACTCCTCGAGCTATGGCTACACCTTC; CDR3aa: CASSYSSSYGYTF
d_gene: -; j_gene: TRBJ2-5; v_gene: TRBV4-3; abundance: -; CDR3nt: TGCGCCAGCAGCCGGGACCCGACAGGTCAAGAGGCCCAGTACTTC; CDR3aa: CASSRDPTGQEAQYF
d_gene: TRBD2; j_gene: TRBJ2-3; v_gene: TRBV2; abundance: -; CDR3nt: TGTGCCAGCAGTGAAGGGGGATGGACAAGGGAGGGTACGCAGTATTTT; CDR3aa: CASSEGGWTREGTQYF
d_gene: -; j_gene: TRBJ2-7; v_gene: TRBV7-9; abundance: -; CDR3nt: TGTGCCAGCAGCAGCCCCAGGGGTGGGAGCTCCTACGAGCAGTACTTC; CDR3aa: CASSSPRGGSSYEQYF